A single sample gave rise to the 17 T cell receptor beta chains below, sequenced in a study of identical twins (dated by TCRdb to 2016 to 2017). The library was produced with 5' RACE. The instrument given in TCRdb is Illumina HiSeq 2000. Through fastp at Q25 and MiXCR, TCRdb rebuilt clones from the public reads, retaining in-frame beta chains. Identical CDR3 proteins give one entry, which carries the most common genes and DNA. For this sample the table gives around 160,000 distinct CDR3 sequences, of which 3.5% were detected only once. Jointly, the top ten make up 8.1% of the sample. Sequenced material: memory T cells sorted from blood. The cell subset or site label corresponds to: CD45RO+ enriched T cells. These TCRs come from a man between 18 and 29 years old in good health.

In its sample, this clonotype was seen many times. The V call is TRBV19, the J call TRBJ2-2; maybe TRBD2 (7 bases). Germline assignment: CDR1 LNHDA and CDR2 SQIVND (reference sequence). The CDR3 consists of 15 residues. V dropped 3 bases and J dropped 3 bases, with 11 bases sitting between them. Here the CDR3 DNA reads TGTGCCAGTAGTATGGGGGGGGCTTACACCGGGGAGCTGTTTTTT. Its protein is CASSMGGAYTGELFF.

This clonotype was seen many times. The CDR3 coding sequence is TGTGCCAGCAGTTTAGAGGAGGCCTTGTACTTC. Amino acid sequence: CASSLEEALYF. The rearrangement joins TRBV12-3 or TRBV12-4 to TRBJ2-5; weak D call: TRBD2 (5 bases). The CDR3 is made up of 11 amino acids. Trimming shortened V by 1 base and J by 13 bases, and 10 bases separated the two germline ends.

In this sample, this clonotype turned up a few times. V gene TRBV5-1 combines with J gene TRBJ2-3; 11 bases are a match to TRBD2. CDR1 and CDR2 (germline): SGHRS, YFSETQ. The CDR3 has 16 residues. The V and J ends lost 3 bases and 4 bases, in that order; junction bases with no gene match: 7. This chain's CDR3 is CASSSLLAGVPDTQYF. As DNA, the CDR3 is TGCGCCAGCAGCTCCCTACTAGCGGGAGTTCCAGATACGCAGTATTTT.

This clonotype was detected many times. The rearrangement joins TRBV20-1 to TRBJ2-5; TRBD1 aligns across 8 bases. This CDR3 has 17 residues. V lost 6 bases and J lost 4; bases outside the gene matches: 19. Germline CDR1 DFQATT, CDR2 SNEGSKA (reference sequence). The CDR3 region has the DNA TGCAGTGCCCATAGGACTCGTGGACAGGGAGGAACAGAGACCCAGTACTTC. Translating it yields CSAHRTRGQGGTETQYF.

This clonotype has a count of ten or more. The chain has TRBV12-3 or TRBV12-4 and TRBJ2-1; D unresolved. The CDR3 consists of 12 residues. Between the trimmed V and J ends, which lost 3 bases and 15 bases, there was a span of 15 bases. CDR3 bases: TGTGCCAGCAGTTTCGGTAACGAGCAGTCGTTCTTC. It translates to CASSFGNEQSFF.

This clonotype was counted at least ten times. V gene TRBV29-1 combines with J gene TRBJ2-1, with D perhaps TRBD2 (6 bases). The CDR3 is made up of 13 amino acids. Germline assignment: CDR1 SQVTM and CDR2 ANQGSEA. V was clipped by 7 bases and J by 8 bases, with 18 bases between them. The CDR3 sequence: CSGRGTQDHEQFF. The CDR3, as DNA: TGCAGCGGGCGCGGGACCCAGGATCATGAGCAGTTCTTC.

This clonotype showed up many times. This chain connects TRBV5-1 to TRBJ2-1, with D perhaps matching TRBD1 or TRBD2 (5 bases each). Trimming cost V 4 bases and J 8 bases, with 19 bases left between them. The CDR3 is 15 amino acids. Germline V gene lookup returns CDR1 SGHRS and CDR2 YFSETQ. The CDR3 is CASSPQGITGHEQFF. The CDR3 DNA follows: TGCGCCAGCAGCCCCCAGGGTATTACGGGACATGAGCAGTTCTTC.

J is TRBJ2-5 and V is TRBV28; D assignment may be TRBD1 or TRBD2 (6 bases each). Trimming removed 11 bases at V and 0 bases at J, with 19 bases between. This CDR3 spans 15 amino acids. The germline V gene encodes CDR1 MDHEN and CDR2 SYDVKM. The CDR3 DNA follows: TGTGCCTCGAGGGGGGAGTTAACGTACCAAGAGACCCAGTACTTC. It codes for CASRGELTYQETQYF.

The sample holds many counts of this clonotype. The chain has TRBV12-3 or TRBV12-4 and TRBJ1-4, with 9 bases fitting TRBD1. Unmatched junction bases numbered 1, after V lost 1 base and J lost 4 bases. This CDR3 region has 15 residues. DNA of the CDR3: TGTGCCAGCAGTTTAGGGGACAGGGATAATGAAAAACTGTTTTTT. This codes for CASSLGDRDNEKLFF.

In its sample, this clonotype was seen many times. The chain combines TRBV29-1 with TRBJ2-7, with 9 bases aligning to TRBD2. The CDR3 covers 14 residues. CDR1 is SQVTM and CDR2 is ANQGSEA in the germline V gene. Trimming took 6 bases from V and 3 from J; bases not matched to a gene: 9. In DNA form, the CDR3 reads TGCAGCGTGTTGAAACTAGCGGGCGACTACGAGCAGTACTTC. This encodes CSVLKLAGDYEQYF.

This chain joins TRBV5-4 and TRBJ1-1; 7 bases match TRBD1. Trimming took 4 bases from V and 6 from J; bases not matched to a gene: 9. The V gene's germline CDR1 is SGHNT and CDR2 YYREEE (reference sequence). The CDR3 runs 14 residues. The CDR3 loop is CASSLTRQGAEAFF. DNA for the CDR3: TGTGCCAGCAGCCTTACGCGACAGGGAGCTGAAGCTTTCTTT.

This clonotype was observed at least ten times. V and J are TRBV10-1 and TRBJ1-2; possibly TRBD1 for D (6 bases). Germline V gene lookup returns CDR1 WNHNN and CDR2 SYGVQD (reference sequence). This CDR3 has 15 amino acids. V was cut by 0 bases and J by 4 bases, with 12 bases left in between. The CDR3 spells CASSESTGASYGYTF. The CDR3 DNA reads TGCGCCAGCAGTGAGTCGACGGGGGCGAGCTATGGCTACACCTTC.

The V call is TRBV3-1, the J call TRBJ2-1; the D is unclear. The length of the CDR3 is 13 residues. The germline V gene encodes CDR1 LGHDT and CDR2 YNNKEL (reference sequence). V was shortened by 1 base and J by 7 bases, with 8 bases between the two germline ends. The CDR3 DNA sequence: TGTGCCAGCAGCCAAGTAAGATGGAATGAGCAGTTCTTC. Translating it yields CASSQVRWNEQFF.

At least ten counts were recorded for this clonotype. The rearrangement links TRBV5-1 to TRBJ1-4, with 8 nucleotides matching TRBD1. The CDR3 extends over 16 amino acids. CDR1 is SGHRS, CDR2 YFSETQ, per germline. The V and J ends lost 4 bases and 4 bases, in that order; junction bases with no gene match: 9. CDR3 sequence: CASSPGQGWDNEKLFF. The CDR3 region has the DNA TGCGCCAGCAGCCCTGGACAGGGCTGGGATAATGAAAAACTGTTTTTT. The entire variable domain, with the rest obtained from reference TRBV5-1 and TRBJ1-4, is as follows: KAGVTQTPRYLIKTRGQQVTLSCSPISGHRSVSWYQQTPGQGLQFLFEYFSETQRNKGNFPGRFSGRQFSNSRSEMNVSTLELGDSALYLCASSPGQGWDNEKLFFGSGTQLSVL.

The sample holds many counts of this clonotype. J is TRBJ1-2 and V is TRBV9; D unresolved. Germline V gives CDR1 SGDLS, CDR2 YYNGEE. The CDR3 sequence is 14 residues long. Trimming shortened V by 4 bases and J by 4 bases, and 14 bases separated the two germline ends. The CDR3 region has the DNA TGTGCCAGCAGCCCCCGCGGGGAGAGCTATGGCTACACCTTC. Translating gives CASSPRGESYGYTF.

This clonotype was observed at least ten times. J is TRBJ2-6 and V is TRBV6-2 or TRBV6-3, with 8 bases that match TRBD1. Germline values: CDR1 MNHEY, CDR2 SVGEGT. J was trimmed by 2 bases and V by 6 bases; bases with no gene match: 3. CDR3 size: 15 residues. CDR3 DNA: TGTGCCAGCAGCTACAGGGGGACTGGGGCCAACGTCCTGACTTTC. Translating gives CASSYRGTGANVLTF.

At least ten counts were recorded for this clonotype. This sequence joins TRBV13 and TRBJ2-7; 8 positions match TRBD2. The germline V gene has CDR1 PRHDT and CDR2 FYEKMQ (reference sequence). V lost 5 bases and J lost 2; bases outside the gene matches: 5. The CDR3 has 14 amino acids. CDR3 nucleotides: TGTGCCAGCAGCCGACGTAGCGGGACCTACGAGCAGTACTTC. Amino acids: CASSRRSGTYEQYF.